The 26 T cell receptor beta chains below were found in one sample sequenced in a study of CD8 T cells in ankylosing spondylitis listed by TCRdb under 2017. Libraries were made using 5' RACE. Sequencing used an Illumina HiSeq 2500. TCRdb trimmed public reads at Q25 via fastp, called clones via MiXCR and kept in-frame beta chains. A single entry per CDR3 protein holds the most common genes and DNA from its merged rows. This sample is represented by about 220,000 distinct CDR3 sequences; roughly a tenth of them were singletons. The ten most abundant clones make up approximately 20% of the sample. The source material was blood, either unsorted or a sorted T cell fraction (not recorded which). Receptor source: a male donor with ankylosing spondylitis or in good health (not recorded which).

There are a few counts of this clonotype. J is TRBJ1-2 and V is TRBV27, with 11 positions matching TRBD1. The J segment lost 3 bases and the V segment lost 5 bases, leaving 8 bases of the junction unmatched. CDR1 and CDR2 (germline): MNHEY, SMNVEV (reference sequence). This CDR3 is built from 16 residues. CDR3 DNA: TGTGCCAGCAGTCCGGGACAGGGGGTCTGGGACTATGGCTACACCTTC. It specifies CASSPGQGVWDYGYTF.

This clonotype was detected many times. The rearrangement joins TRBV7-2 to TRBJ2-7, with 9 positions matching TRBD2. V shed 2 bases and J 5 bases; nucleotides not matched to a gene: 4. The CDR3 sequence is 14 residues long. Per the germline V gene, CDR1 is SGHTA and CDR2 is FQGNSA. The CDR3 region is CASSLMRGGNEQYF. CDR3 DNA: TGTGCCAGCAGCTTAATGCGGGGGGGAAACGAGCAGTACTTC.

This clonotype has at least ten counts. V usage is TRBV7-2 and J usage is TRBJ2-1; TRBD2 is a possible D gene (7 bases). Germline-derived CDR1 and CDR2 are SGHTA and FQGNSA. The V end lost 2 bases, the J end lost 8 bases, and 19 bases lay between the germline ends. The CDR3 sequence is 16 residues long. The CDR3 coding sequence is TGTGCCAGCAGCTTACAAAGGGGGGGGGCCAAGTATGAGCAGTTCTTC. It is translated as CASSLQRGGAKYEQFF. Complete variable domain (other parts from reference TRBV7-2 and TRBJ2-1): GAGVSQSPSNKVTEKGKDVELRCDPISGHTALYWYRQSLGQGLEFLIYFQGNSAPDKSGLPSDRFSAERTGGSVSTLTIQRTQQEDSAVYLCASSLQRGGAKYEQFFGPGTRLTVL.

Points on this clonotype: One base away lies a much larger clone, so this may be a sequencing read error. This rearrangement joins TRBV12-3 or TRBV12-4 to TRBJ2-5; D unresolved. This CDR3 region has 14 residues. CDR3 in amino acids: CASSSQTYQETQNF. The CDR3 DNA follows: TGTGCCAGCAGCTCCCAAACGTACCAAGAGACCCAGAACTTC.

Turning to this clonotype: With a much larger clone just one base away, this may be a read error. This chain connects TRBV12-3 or TRBV12-4 to TRBJ2-7; D is possibly TRBD1 (6 bases). The CDR3 is 13 residues long. With 4 bases removed from V and 3 bases from J, the gap between germline ends came to 10 bases. Written as DNA, the CDR3 is TGTGCCAGCAGTTGGGACATGGACTACGAGCAGTACTTC. This sequence encodes CASSWDMDYEQYF.

V usage is TRBV29-1 and J usage is TRBJ1-2; TRBD1 matches at 9 bases. V shed 5 bases and J 8 bases; nucleotides not matched to a gene: 9. The CDR3 is 13 residues long. Germline lookup yields CDR1 SQVTM and CDR2 ANQGSEA. In DNA form, the CDR3 reads TGCAGCGTTAACTGGGGGACAGGGCGAGGCTACACCTTC. Its translation: CSVNWGTGRGYTF. Full variable domain (rest looked up from reference TRBV29-1 and TRBJ1-2): SAVISQKPSRDICQRGTSLTIQCQVDSQVTMMFWYRQQPGQSLTLIATANQGSEATYESGFVIDKFPISRPNLTFSTLTVSNMSPEDSSIYLCSVNWGTGRGYTFGSGTRLTVV.

In this sample, this clonotype turned up many times. The J gene is TRBJ1-6, the V gene TRBV20-1; D remains unclear. Germline CDR1 and CDR2: DFQATT and SNEGSKA (reference sequence). The CDR3 length is 13 residues. V lost 3 bases and J lost 7, with 10 bases in between. CDR3 nucleotide sequence: TGCAGTGCTAGTATCACAGAAAATTCACCCCTCCACTTT. Translation gives CSASITENSPLHF.

Remarks on this clonotype: The conserved final phenylalanine or tryptophan is absent from the CDR3, which likely points to a read error. The J gene is TRBJ2-7, the V gene TRBV12-3 or TRBV12-4; the match to TRBD2 covers 9 bases. CDR3 length: 15 amino acids. V gave up 5 bases and J gave up 1 base; unmatched junction bases: 6. The CDR3 protein is CASSPRLAESYEQYS. The CDR3 DNA sequence: TGTGCCAGCAGTCCGAGACTAGCGGAATCCTACGAGCAGTACTCC.

The chain employs TRBV5-1 and TRBJ2-6, with D unresolved. In germline, CDR1 is SGHRS, CDR2 YFSETQ. V lost 3 bases, J lost 0 bases, and 4 bases lay in between. The CDR3 contains 14 residues. The CDR3 sequence: CASSWSSGANVLTF. The CDR3 bases are TGCGCCAGCAGCTGGAGCTCTGGGGCCAACGTCCTGACTTTC.

V gene TRBV5-6 combines with J gene TRBJ1-1; D may be TRBD1 (5 bases). The CDR3 has 14 amino acids. Germline CDR1 and CDR2: SGHDT and YYEEEE. Trimming stripped 2 bases from V and 3 bases from J, with 11 bases between. CDR3 coding DNA: TGTGCCAGCAGCTTATGGGGCGAGGACACTGAAGCTTTCTTT. Encoded protein: CASSLWGEDTEAFF.

The chain is built from TRBV3-1 and TRBJ1-1, with no clear D. Trimming pared 8 bases from V and 5 bases from J, leaving 15 bases between. There are 13 residues in the CDR3. The V gene's germline CDR1 is LGHDT and CDR2 YNNKEL (reference sequence). In nucleotides, the CDR3 is TGTGCCAGCCATGGGGTCATGGGAACTGAAGCTTTCTTT. This encodes CASHGVMGTEAFF.

This clonotype was seen repeatedly, ten times or more. The V gene is TRBV24-1, the J gene TRBJ2-3, with a possible D match to TRBD2 (5 bases). The CDR3 spans 15 residues. Trimming stripped 0 bases from V and 6 bases from J, with 12 bases between. The germline V gene has CDR1 KGHDR and CDR2 SFDVKD. For the CDR3, the DNA is TGTGCCACCAGTGATTTGCGGGATCAGTCGGATACGCAGTATTTT. Its protein is CATSDLRDQSDTQYF.

This clonotype was observed many times. The chain has TRBV29-1 and TRBJ2-3; a weak D match, TRBD1 (6 bases). Looked up from germline, CDR1 is SQVTM and CDR2 is ANQGSEA. V lost 3 bases to trimming and J lost 11 bases, with 21 bases between them. The CDR3 runs to 14 residues. CDR3 sequence: CSVDEGPTGSMQYF. The CDR3 region has the DNA TGCAGCGTTGACGAAGGACCCACAGGGAGCATGCAGTATTTT.

This clonotype was seen ten or more times. The V call is TRBV7-2, the J call TRBJ2-4; D is uncertain. The germline V gene encodes CDR1 SGHTA and CDR2 FQGNSA. The CDR3 length is 14 residues. Trimming took off 1 base at V and 7 bases at J, with 11 bases between the two ends. CDR3 nucleotides: TGTGCCAGCAGCTTAGATGTAGGGCAGAACATTCAGTACTTC. This codes for CASSLDVGQNIQYF.

This clonotype was recorded at least ten times. The J gene is TRBJ1-3, the V gene TRBV12-3 or TRBV12-4; a weak D match, TRBD1 (6 bases). V lost 8 bases to trimming and J lost 3 bases, with 20 bases between them. The length of the CDR3 is 16 residues. The CDR3 spells CASGPEPGARGNTIYF. CDR3 bases: TGTGCCAGCGGTCCAGAGCCGGGGGCGCGTGGAAACACCATATATTTT.

Only a few counts were recorded for this clonotype. The genes are TRBV6-1 and TRBJ2-5; TRBD2 matches at 9 bases. V trimming: 9 bases; J trimming: 4 bases; junction bases outside the gene matches: 15. This CDR3 is 16 amino acids long. Per germline, CDR1 MNHNS and CDR2 SASEGT. CDR3 DNA sequence: TGTGCCAGTTCTAGCGGGGCCCACAACCTTGGAGAGACCCAGTACTTC. This codes for CASSSGAHNLGETQYF.

This clonotype showed up just a few times. The rearrangement links TRBV12-3 or TRBV12-4 to TRBJ2-2; 7 nucleotides align to TRBD2. V lost 6 bases, J lost 1 base, and 5 bases stayed unmatched. This CDR3 is 15 amino acids long. CDR3 residues: CASRGGSRNTGELFF. CDR3 nucleotides: TGTGCCAGCAGGGGAGGGTCAAGGAACACCGGGGAGCTGTTTTTT.

For the CDR3, the DNA is TGCAGCGTTTCGACAAGCGGGGAGCTGTTTTTT. As protein: CSVSTSGELFF. V and J are TRBV29-1 and TRBJ2-2, with unresolved D. This CDR3 contains 11 residues. Germline values: CDR1 SQVTM, CDR2 ANQGSEA. The V end lost 5 bases, the J end lost 7 bases, and 8 bases lay between the germline ends.

This clonotype was observed many times. The chain has TRBV5-1 and TRBJ1-3, with D possibly TRBD1 on 6 matching bases. CDR3 length equals 15 residues. The V gene's germline CDR1 is SGHRS and CDR2 YFSETQ. The V end lost 3 bases, the J end lost 0 bases, and 10 bases lay between the germline ends. The CDR3 bases are TGCGCCAGCAGCTCACAGGGTAACTCTGGAAACACCATATATTTT. Translated, it gives CASSSQGNSGNTIYF.

This clonotype was observed a handful of times. This chain joins TRBV3-1 and TRBJ2-5, with D possibly matching TRBD1 (6 bases). This CDR3 contains 13 residues. V was clipped by 3 bases and J by 5 bases, with 10 bases between them. In germline, CDR1 is LGHDT, CDR2 YNNKEL (reference sequence). The CDR3 DNA follows: TGTGCCAGCAGCCACGGACAGTTGGAGACCCAGTACTTC. Translating it yields CASSHGQLETQYF.

V is TRBV3-1 and J is TRBJ1-1; D gene uncertain. V was trimmed by 1 base and J by 2 bases, leaving 11 bases between them. This CDR3 is 15 amino acids long. Germline V gene lookup returns CDR1 LGHDT and CDR2 YNNKEL (reference sequence). Here the CDR3 reads CASSQGNGPNTEAFF. CDR3 bases: TGTGCCAGCAGCCAAGGAAACGGCCCAAACACTGAAGCTTTCTTT.

There are many counts of this clonotype. The chain carries TRBV24-1 and TRBJ2-7, with 7 bases matching TRBD1. CDR1 and CDR2 (germline): KGHDR, SFDVKD. CDR3 size: 12 residues. The junction had 0 bases not matched to a gene; V was cut back by 5 bases and J by 3 bases. The chain's CDR3 is CATSGQGYEQYF. CDR3 DNA: TGTGCCACCAGTGGACAGGGCTACGAGCAGTACTTC.

In its sample, this clonotype was seen many times. The chain carries TRBV5-1 and TRBJ1-1, with no clear D. Trimming removed 4 bases from V and 0 bases from J, with 10 bases in between. The CDR3 has 14 amino acids. Germline V gives CDR1 SGHRS, CDR2 YFSETQ. This chain's CDR3 is CASSLDIMNTEAFF. The CDR3, as DNA: TGCGCCAGCAGCCTTGACATAATGAACACTGAAGCTTTCTTT.

This clonotype has ten or more counts. The V gene is TRBV5-1, the J gene TRBJ2-5; D unclear. CDR3 length equals 15 residues. Germline V gives CDR1 SGHRS, CDR2 YFSETQ. V lost 2 bases to trimming and J lost 5 bases, with 16 bases between them. The CDR3: CASSFLFDTSETQYF. The CDR3 DNA is TGCGCCAGCAGCTTTTTATTCGACACTTCGGAGACCCAGTACTTC.

This clonotype appeared many times. The chain employs TRBV5-1 and TRBJ2-1; TRBD2 is a possible D gene (6 bases). Germline V CDR1 and CDR2: SGHRS, YFSETQ. The CDR3 spans 14 residues. The V and J ends lost 4 bases and 6 bases respectively, with 14 bases between them. The CDR3 is CASSPSGDLNEQFF. Here the CDR3 DNA reads TGCGCCAGCAGCCCTTCGGGGGACCTCAATGAGCAGTTCTTC. The full variable domain, completed using reference TRBV5-1 and TRBJ2-1, is KAGVTQTPRYLIKTRGQQVTLSCSPISGHRSVSWYQQTPGQGLQFLFEYFSETQRNKGNFPGRFSGRQFSNSRSEMNVSTLELGDSALYLCASSPSGDLNEQFFGPGTRLTVL.

This chain connects TRBV7-2 to TRBJ2-1, with D perhaps given as TRBD1 or TRBD2 (6 bases each). V was pared by 7 bases and J by 5 bases, with 18 bases between. The CDR3 loop spans 15 amino acids. Germline V CDR1 and CDR2: SGHTA, FQGNSA. The CDR3 DNA reads TGTGCCAGCACCCCTGTAGTTGGGGGGCACAATGAGCAGTTCTTC. It specifies CASTPVVGGHNEQFF.